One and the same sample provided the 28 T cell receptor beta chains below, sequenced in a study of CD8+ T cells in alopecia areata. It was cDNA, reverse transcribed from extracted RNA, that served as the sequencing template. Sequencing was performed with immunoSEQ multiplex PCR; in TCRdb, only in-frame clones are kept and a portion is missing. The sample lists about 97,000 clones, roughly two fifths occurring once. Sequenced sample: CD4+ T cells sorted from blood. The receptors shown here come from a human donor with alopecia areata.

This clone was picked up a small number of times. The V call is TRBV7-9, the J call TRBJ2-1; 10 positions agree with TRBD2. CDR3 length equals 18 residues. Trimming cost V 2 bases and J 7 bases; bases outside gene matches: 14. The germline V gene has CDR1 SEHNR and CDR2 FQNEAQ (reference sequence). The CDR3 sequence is CASSLFGSGRPGGNEQFF. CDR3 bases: TGTGCCAGCAGCTTATTCGGTAGCGGGAGGCCCGGGGGAAATGAGCAGTTCTTC.

The CDR3 region has the DNA TGTGCCAGCAGTAGGGACAGGGACTACGAGCAGTACTTC. Encoded protein: CASSRDRDYEQYF. The chain is built from TRBV27 and TRBJ2-7, with 9 nucleotides matching TRBD1. Germline V gene sequence: CDR1 MNHEY, CDR2 SMNVEV (reference sequence). The V gene end was trimmed by 5 bases and the J gene end by 3 bases; junction bases not matched to a gene: 2. The CDR3 is made up of 13 amino acids.

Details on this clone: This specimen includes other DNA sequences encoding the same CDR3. CDR3 loop: CASSLALDTGELFF. As DNA, the CDR3 is TGCGCCAGCAGCTTGGCCCTTGACACCGGGGAGCTGTTTTTT. The chain uses TRBV5-1 and TRBJ2-2, with D unclear. CDR3 size: 14 residues. Trimming removed 0 bases at V and 3 bases at J, with 6 bases between. Per germline, CDR1 SGHRS and CDR2 YFSETQ.

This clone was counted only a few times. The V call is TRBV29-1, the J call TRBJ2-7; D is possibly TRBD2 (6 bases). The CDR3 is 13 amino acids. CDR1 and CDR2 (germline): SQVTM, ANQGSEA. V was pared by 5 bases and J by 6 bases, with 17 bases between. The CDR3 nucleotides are TGCAGCGTTATGCACGGGACTTCTAGCGAGCAGTACTTC. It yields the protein CSVMHGTSSEQYF.

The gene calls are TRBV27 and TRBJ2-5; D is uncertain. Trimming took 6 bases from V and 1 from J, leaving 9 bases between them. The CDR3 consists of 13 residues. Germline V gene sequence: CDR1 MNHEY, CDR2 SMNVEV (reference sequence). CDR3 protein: CASRRWGQETQYF. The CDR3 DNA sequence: TGTGCCAGCAGGCGGTGGGGCCAAGAGACCCAGTACTTC.

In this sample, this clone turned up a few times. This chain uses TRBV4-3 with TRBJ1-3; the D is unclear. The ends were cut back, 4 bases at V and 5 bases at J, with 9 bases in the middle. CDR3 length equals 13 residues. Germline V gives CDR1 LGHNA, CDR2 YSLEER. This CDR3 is CASSRAGRNTIYF. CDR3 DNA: TGCGCCAGCAGCCGGGCCGGTCGAAACACCATATATTTT.

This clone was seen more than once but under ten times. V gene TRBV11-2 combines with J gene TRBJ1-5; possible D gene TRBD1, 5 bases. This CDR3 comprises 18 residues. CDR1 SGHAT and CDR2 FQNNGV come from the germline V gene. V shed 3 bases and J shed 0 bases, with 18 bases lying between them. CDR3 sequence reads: CASSLDSGKLYSNQPQHF. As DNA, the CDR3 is TGTGCCAGCAGCTTGGACTCAGGGAAGTTATATAGCAATCAGCCCCAGCATTTT. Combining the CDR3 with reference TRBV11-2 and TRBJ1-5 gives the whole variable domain EAGVAQSPRYKIIEKRQSVAFWCNPISGHATLYWYQQILGQGPKLLIQFQNNGVVDDSQLPKDRFSAERLKGVDSTLKIQPAKLEDSAVYLCASSLDSGKLYSNQPQHFGDGTRLSIL.

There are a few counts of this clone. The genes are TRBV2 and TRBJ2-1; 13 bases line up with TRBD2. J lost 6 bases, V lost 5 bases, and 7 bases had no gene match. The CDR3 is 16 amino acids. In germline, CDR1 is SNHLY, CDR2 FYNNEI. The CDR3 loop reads CASSWTSGSKTNEQFF. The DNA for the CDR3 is TGTGCCAGCAGTTGGACTAGCGGGAGTAAAACCAATGAGCAGTTCTTC. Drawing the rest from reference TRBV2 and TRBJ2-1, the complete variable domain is EPEVTQTPSHQVTQMGQEVILRCVPISNHLYFYWYRQILGQKVEFLVSFYNNEISEKSEIFDDQFSVERPDGSNFTLKIRSTKLEDSAMYFCASSWTSGSKTNEQFFGPGTRLTVL.

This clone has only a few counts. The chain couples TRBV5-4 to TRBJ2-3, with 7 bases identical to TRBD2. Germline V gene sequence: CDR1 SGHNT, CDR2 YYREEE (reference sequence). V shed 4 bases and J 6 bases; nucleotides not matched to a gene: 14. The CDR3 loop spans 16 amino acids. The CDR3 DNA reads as TGTGCCAGCAGCCCGGCCGCGGGGGACCCCGGGGATACGCAGTATTTT. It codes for CASSPAAGDPGDTQYF.

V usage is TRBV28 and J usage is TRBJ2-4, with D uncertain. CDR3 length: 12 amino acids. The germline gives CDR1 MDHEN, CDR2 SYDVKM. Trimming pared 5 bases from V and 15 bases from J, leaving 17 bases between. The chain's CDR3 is CASSPTRTSVYF. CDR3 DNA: TGTGCCAGCAGTCCGACACGGACGTCGGTGTACTTC.

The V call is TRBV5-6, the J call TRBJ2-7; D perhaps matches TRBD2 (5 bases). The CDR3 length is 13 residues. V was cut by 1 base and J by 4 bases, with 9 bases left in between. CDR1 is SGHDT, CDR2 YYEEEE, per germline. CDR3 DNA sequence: TGTGCCAGCAGCTTGCACACGGGGTACGAGCAGTACTTC. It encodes CASSLHTGYEQYF.

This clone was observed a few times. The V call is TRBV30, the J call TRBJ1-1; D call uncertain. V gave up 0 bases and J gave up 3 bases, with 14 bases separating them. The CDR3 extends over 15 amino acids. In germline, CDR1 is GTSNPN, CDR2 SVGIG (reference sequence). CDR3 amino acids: CAWSVRRVKDTEAFF. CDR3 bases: TGTGCCTGGAGTGTAAGGAGGGTGAAGGACACTGAAGCTTTCTTT.

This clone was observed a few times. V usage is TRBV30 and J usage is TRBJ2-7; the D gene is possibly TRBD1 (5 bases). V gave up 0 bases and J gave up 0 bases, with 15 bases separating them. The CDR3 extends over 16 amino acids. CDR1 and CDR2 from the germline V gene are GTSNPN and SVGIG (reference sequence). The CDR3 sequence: CAWSVGGAPLSYEQYF. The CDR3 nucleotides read TGTGCCTGGAGTGTGGGTGGGGCCCCTCTCTCCTACGAGCAGTACTTC. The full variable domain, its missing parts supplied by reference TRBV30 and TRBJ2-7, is SQTIHQWPATLVQPVGSPLSLECTVEGTSNPNLYWYRQAAGRGLQLLFYSVGIGQISSEVPQNLSASRPQDRQFILSSKKLLLSDSGFYLCAWSVGGAPLSYEQYFGPGTRLTVT.

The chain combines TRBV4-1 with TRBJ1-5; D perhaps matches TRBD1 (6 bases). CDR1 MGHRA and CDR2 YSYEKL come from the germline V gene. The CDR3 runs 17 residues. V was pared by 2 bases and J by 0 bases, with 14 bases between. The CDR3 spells CASSQTHRDNSNQPQHF. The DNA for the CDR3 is TGCGCCAGCAGCCAAACCCACAGGGATAATAGCAATCAGCCCCAGCATTTT.

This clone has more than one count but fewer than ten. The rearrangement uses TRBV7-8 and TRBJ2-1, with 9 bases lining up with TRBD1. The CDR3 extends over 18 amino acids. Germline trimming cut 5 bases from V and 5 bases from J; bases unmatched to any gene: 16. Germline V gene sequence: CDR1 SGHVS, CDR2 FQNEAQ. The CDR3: CASSPPRGVGTGHNEQFF. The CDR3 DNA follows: TGTGCCAGCAGCCCGCCCCGGGGGGTCGGGACAGGGCACAATGAGCAGTTCTTC.

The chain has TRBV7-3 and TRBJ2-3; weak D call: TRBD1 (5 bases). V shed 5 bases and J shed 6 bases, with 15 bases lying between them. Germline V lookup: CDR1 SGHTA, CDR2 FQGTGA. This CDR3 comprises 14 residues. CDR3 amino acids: CASSPRGTMDTQYF. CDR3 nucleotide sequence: TGTGCCAGCAGCCCTAGGGGAACAATGGATACGCAGTATTTT.

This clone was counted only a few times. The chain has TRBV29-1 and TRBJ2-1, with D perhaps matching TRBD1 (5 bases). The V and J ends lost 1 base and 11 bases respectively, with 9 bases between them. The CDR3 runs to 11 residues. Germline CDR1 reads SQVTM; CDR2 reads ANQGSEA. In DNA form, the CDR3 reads TGCAGCGTTGAAGGTGGGGCACAGCAGTTCTTC. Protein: CSVEGGAQQFF.

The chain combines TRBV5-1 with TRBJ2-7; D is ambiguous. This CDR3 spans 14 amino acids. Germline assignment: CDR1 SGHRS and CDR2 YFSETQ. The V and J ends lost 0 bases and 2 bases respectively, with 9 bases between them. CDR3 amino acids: CASSLVVQPYEQYF. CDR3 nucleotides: TGCGCCAGCAGCTTGGTGGTCCAGCCCTACGAGCAGTACTTC.

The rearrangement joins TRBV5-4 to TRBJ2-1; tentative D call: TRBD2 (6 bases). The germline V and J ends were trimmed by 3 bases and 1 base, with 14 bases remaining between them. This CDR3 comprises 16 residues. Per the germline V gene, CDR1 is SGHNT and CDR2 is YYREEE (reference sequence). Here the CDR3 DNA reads TGTGCCAGCAGCTCCCGGAGGGAAATTTCCTACAATGAGCAGTTCTTC. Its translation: CASSSRREISYNEQFF.

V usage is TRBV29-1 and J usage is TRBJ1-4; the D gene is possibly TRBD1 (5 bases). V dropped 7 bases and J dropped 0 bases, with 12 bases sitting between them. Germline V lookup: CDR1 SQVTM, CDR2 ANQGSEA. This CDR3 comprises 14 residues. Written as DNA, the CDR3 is TGCAGCGCCACAGGAGCTGCAACTAATGAAAAACTGTTTTTT. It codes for CSATGAATNEKLFF.

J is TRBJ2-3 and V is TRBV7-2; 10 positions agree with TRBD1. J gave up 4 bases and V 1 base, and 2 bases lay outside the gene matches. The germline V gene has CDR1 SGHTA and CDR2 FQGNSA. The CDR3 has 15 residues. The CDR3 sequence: CASSLVGQGPDTQYF. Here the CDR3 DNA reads TGTGCCAGCAGCTTAGTGGGACAGGGGCCAGATACGCAGTATTTT.

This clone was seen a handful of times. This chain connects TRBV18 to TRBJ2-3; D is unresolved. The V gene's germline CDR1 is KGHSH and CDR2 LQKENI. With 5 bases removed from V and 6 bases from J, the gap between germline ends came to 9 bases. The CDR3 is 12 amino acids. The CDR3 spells CASSRVADTQYF. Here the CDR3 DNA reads TGTGCCAGCTCAAGGGTGGCGGATACGCAGTATTTT.

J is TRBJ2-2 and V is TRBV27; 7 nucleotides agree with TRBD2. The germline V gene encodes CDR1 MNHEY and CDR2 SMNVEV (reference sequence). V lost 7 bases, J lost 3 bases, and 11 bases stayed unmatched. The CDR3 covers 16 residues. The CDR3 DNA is TGTGCCAGCATCTGGCGGGGGTTGACGCACACCGGGGAGCTGTTTTTT. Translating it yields CASIWRGLTHTGELFF.

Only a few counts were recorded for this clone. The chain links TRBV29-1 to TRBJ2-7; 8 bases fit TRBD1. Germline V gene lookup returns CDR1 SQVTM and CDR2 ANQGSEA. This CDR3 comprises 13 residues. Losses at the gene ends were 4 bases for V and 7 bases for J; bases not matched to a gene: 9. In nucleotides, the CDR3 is TGCAGCGTTGCTCCGGACAGGGCTCGGGAGCAGTACTTC. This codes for CSVAPDRAREQYF.

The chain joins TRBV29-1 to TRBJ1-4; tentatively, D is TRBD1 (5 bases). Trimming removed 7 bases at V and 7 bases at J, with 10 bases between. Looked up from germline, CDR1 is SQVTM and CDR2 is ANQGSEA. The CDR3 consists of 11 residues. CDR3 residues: CSGVRGEKLFF. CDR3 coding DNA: TGCAGCGGAGTGAGGGGTGAAAAACTGTTTTTT.

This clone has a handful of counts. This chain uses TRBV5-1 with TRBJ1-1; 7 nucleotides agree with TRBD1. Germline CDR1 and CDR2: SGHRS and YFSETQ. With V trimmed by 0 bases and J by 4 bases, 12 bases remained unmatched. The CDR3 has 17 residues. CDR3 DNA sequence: TGCGCCAGCAGCTTGGTCCGGACAGGATTTGGGGGCACTGAAGCTTTCTTT. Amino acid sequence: CASSLVRTGFGGTEAFF. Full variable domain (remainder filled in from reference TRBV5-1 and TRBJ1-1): KAGVTQTPRYLIKTRGQQVTLSCSPISGHRSVSWYQQTPGQGLQFLFEYFSETQRNKGNFPGRFSGRQFSNSRSEMNVSTLELGDSALYLCASSLVRTGFGGTEAFFGQGTRLTVV.

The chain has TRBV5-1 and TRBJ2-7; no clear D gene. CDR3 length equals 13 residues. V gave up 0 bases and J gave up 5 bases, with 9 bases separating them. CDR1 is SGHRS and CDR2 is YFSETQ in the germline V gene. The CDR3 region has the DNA TGCGCCAGCAGCTTGGGGAGATCCGACGAGCAGTACTTC. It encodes CASSLGRSDEQYF.

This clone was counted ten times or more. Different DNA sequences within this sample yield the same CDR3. The CDR3 DNA reads TGCAGCGTTCGACAGGGGGGCACAGATACGCAGTATTTT. It yields the protein CSVRQGGTDTQYF. This chain links TRBV29-1 with TRBJ2-3, with 9 bases matching TRBD1. V lost 5 bases to trimming and J lost 1 base; unmatched junction nucleotides: 1. The CDR3 runs to 13 residues. Per germline, CDR1 SQVTM and CDR2 ANQGSEA.